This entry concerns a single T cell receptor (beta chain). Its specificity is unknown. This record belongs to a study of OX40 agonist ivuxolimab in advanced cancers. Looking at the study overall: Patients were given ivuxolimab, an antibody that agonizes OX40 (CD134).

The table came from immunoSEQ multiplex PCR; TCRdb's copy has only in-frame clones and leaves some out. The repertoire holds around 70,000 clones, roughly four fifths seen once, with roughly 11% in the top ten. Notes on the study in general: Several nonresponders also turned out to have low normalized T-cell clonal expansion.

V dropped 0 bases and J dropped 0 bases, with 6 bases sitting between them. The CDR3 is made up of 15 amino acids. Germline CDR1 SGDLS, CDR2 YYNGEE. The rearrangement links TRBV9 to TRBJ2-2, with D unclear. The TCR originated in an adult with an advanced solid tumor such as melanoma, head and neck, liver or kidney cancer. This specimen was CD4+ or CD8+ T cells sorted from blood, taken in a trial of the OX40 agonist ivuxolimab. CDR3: CASSVDTSNTGELFF. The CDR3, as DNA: TGTGCCAGCAGCGTAGATACTTCGAACACCGGGGAGCTGTTTTTT.